This TCR beta chain was sequenced for a study of cytomegalovirus exposure and HLA in healthy donors. PCR primers comprised 60 Vbeta and 13 Jbeta primers. Generated by immunoSEQ multiplex PCR, the TCRdb table keeps only in-frame clones and is missing some. The sample yields approximately 120,000 clones, over 70% seen once. V gave up 7 bases and J gave up 3 bases; unmatched junction bases: 6. This CDR3 contains 14 residues. Germline assignment: CDR1 MNHEY and CDR2 SMNVEV (reference sequence). The sample holds a few counts of this clone. Its antigen is as yet unknown. The study, taken as a whole, reports: A later analysis by the authors found several of the most significant clusters apparently linked to common viral pathogens. TCR beta chains associated with HLA were, in a later analysis, more clonally expanded than equally common others. Likely technical artifact: a cluster of highly shared sequence variants. Reportedly, cytomegalovirus status was diagnosed with high sensitivity and specificity.

This receptor was identified in a man aged 18 to 30 in good health and CMV-seropositive. Sample: PBMCs. The genes are TRBV27 and TRBJ1-5, with 7 bases fitting TRBD1. CDR3 loop: CASKGTDFNQPQHF. For the CDR3, the DNA is TGTGCCAGCAAGGGGACAGATTTCAATCAGCCCCAGCATTTT.